These T cell receptor beta chains were read from a single sample in a study of blood T cell repertoires in COVID-19. Data came from immunoSEQ multiplex PCR; TCRdb stores just in-frame clones and leaves some out. Counted here are roughly 140,000 clones, around four fifths occurring once; the ten biggest clones make up 6.2%. Sequenced material: PBMCs or T cells enriched from blood (not recorded which). These receptors were collected from a woman in her thirties or forties who had recovered from COVID-19. The CDR3 runs from the conserved cysteine through the conserved F or W. D genes are given only for firm matches. The size entry is marked missing in some rows and otherwise reads once, few, many or a size class.

cdr3_length | clone_size | j_call | v_call | d_call | cdr3_aa | cdr3_nt
15 | - | TRBJ1-3 | TRBV7-8 | - | CASSDTGTPGNTIYF | TGTGCCAGCAGCGATACAGGGACCCCTGGAAACACCATATATTTT
16 | - | TRBJ2-6 | TRBV5-1 | TRBD1 | CASSWTGGAGANVLTF | TGCGCCAGCAGCTGGACAGGGGGTGCTGGGGCCAACGTCCTGACTTTC
11 | once | TRBJ2-1 | TRBV15 | - | CATSSGRGQFF | TGTGCCACCAGCAGTGGCAGGGGTCAGTTCTTC
15 | - | TRBJ2-5 | TRBV3-1/TRBV3-2 | TRBD2 | CASRGLAGDLETQYF | TGTGCCAGTAGAGGACTAGCGGGAGATTTGGAGACCCAGTACTTC
14 | few | TRBJ1-1 | TRBV28 | - | CASSSKLQEKEAFF | TGTGCCAGCAGTTCCAAACTACAGGAGAAAGAAGCTTTCTTT
13 | - | TRBJ1-1 | TRBV6-5 | - | CASRQGSSTEAFF | TGTGCCAGCAGGCAGGGATCGAGCACTGAAGCTTTCTTT
15 | - | TRBJ2-2 | TRBV19 | TRBD1 | CATRSGTANTGELFF | TGTGCCACCCGCTCCGGGACAGCCAACACCGGGGAGCTGTTTTTT
16 | - | TRBJ2-1 | TRBV11-3 | - | CASSLDRRGVPNEQFF | TGTGCCAGCAGCTTAGATCGGAGGGGAGTGCCCAATGAGCAGTTCTTC
14 | - | TRBJ1-1 | TRBV27 | - | CASSLRSRPTEAFF | TGTGCCAGCAGTTTACGGAGCAGACCCACTGAAGCTTTCTTT
13 | - | TRBJ2-3 | TRBV27 | - | CASSPPGADTQYF | TGTGCCAGCAGTCCCCCCGGGGCAGATACGCAGTATTTT
13 | - | TRBJ1-1 | TRBV27 | - | CASSVIKNTEAFF | TGTGCCAGCAGTGTAATAAAGAACACTGAAGCTTTCTTT
11 | - | TRBJ2-7 | TRBV5-1 | - | CASSNSREQYF | TGCGCCAGCAGCAACTCACGGGAGCAGTACTTC
13 | - | TRBJ1-1 | TRBV11-3 | - | CASSLDRNTEAFF | TGTGCCAGCAGCCTGGACAGAAACACTGAAGCTTTCTTT
14 | few | TRBJ1-6 | TRBV19 | - | CASRPESYNSPLHF | TGTGCCAGTAGACCGGAGTCCTATAATTCACCCCTCCACTTT
15 | - | TRBJ2-3 | TRBV12-2 | - | CASRFRGGTLDTQYF | TGTGCAAGTCGCTTTCGCGGGGGTACGTTAGATACGCAGTATTTT
11 | - | TRBJ2-5 | TRBV3-1/TRBV3-2 | TRBD1 | CASSQTGGQYF | TGTGCCAGCAGCCAGACAGGGGGCCAGTACTTC
14 | - | TRBJ1-6 | TRBV6-5 | TRBD1 | CASSLRDRNSPLHF | TGTGCCAGCAGCTTGCGGGACAGAAATTCACCCCTCCACTTT
16 | - | TRBJ2-1 | TRBV11-2 | - | CASSPTSISPYNEQFF | TGTGCCAGCAGCCCCACTAGCATTTCCCCCTACAATGAGCAGTTCTTC
15 | - | TRBJ2-3 | TRBV27 | - | CASSPIASRTDTQYF | TGTGCCAGCAGTCCTATAGCCTCCCGCACAGATACGCAGTATTTT
17 | - | TRBJ2-5 | TRBV4-1 | TRBD1 | CASSLSTSGTGKETQYF | TGCGCCAGCAGCCTCTCGACTTCCGGGACAGGGAAAGAGACCCAGTACTTC
17 | - | TRBJ2-1 | TRBV4-2 | - | CASSQVFESGVNNEQFF | TGTGCCAGCAGCCAAGTATTTGAGTCAGGGGTAAACAATGAGCAGTTCTTC
14 | few | TRBJ2-5 | TRBV9 | - | CASSVGTVQETQYF | TGTGCCAGCAGCGTTGGGACTGTCCAAGAGACCCAGTACTTC
11 | - | TRBJ1-1 | TRBV11-2 | - | CASSHGTEAFF | TGTGCCAGCAGCCACGGGACTGAAGCTTTCTTT
15 | once | TRBJ1-5 | TRBV2 | - | CASSVGAGVNQPQHF | TGTGCCAGCAGTGTTGGGGCAGGGGTTAATCAGCCCCAGCATTTT
13 | few | TRBJ1-6 | TRBV30 | TRBD1 | CACGGGGDSPLHF | TGTGCCTGTGGAGGGGGCGGTGATTCACCCCTCCACTTT
14 | - | TRBJ2-3 | TRBV7-9 | - | CASSLPGDTDTQYF | TGTGCCAGCAGCTTACCAGGGGACACAGATACGCAGTATTTT
12 | - | TRBJ2-2 | TRBV6-4 | - | CASSANNGELFF | TGTGCCAGCAGTGCGAACAACGGGGAGCTGTTTTTT
16 | - | TRBJ1-5 | TRBV18 | - | CASSSTPQGLGQPQHF | TGTGCCAGCTCATCCACCCCACAGGGTTTAGGGCAGCCCCAGCATTTT
16 | few | TRBJ2-1 | TRBV13 | - | CASSVDRDTHYNEQFF | TGTGCCAGCAGCGTGGACCGGGACACACACTACAATGAGCAGTTCTTC
15 | - | TRBJ1-5 | TRBV30 | TRBD1 | CAWSPQGARNQPQHF | TGTGCCTGGAGTCCTCAGGGGGCACGCAATCAGCCCCAGCATTTT
14 | - | TRBJ2-2 | TRBV27 | - | CASSPRVVGGELFF | TGTGCCAGCAGTCCCAGGGTAGTTGGCGGGGAGCTGTTTTTT
11 | - | TRBJ2-7 | TRBV5-1 | - | CASRGEYEQYF | TGCGCCAGCAGAGGGGAATACGAGCAGTACTTC
14 | - | TRBJ1-4 | TRBV9 | TRBD1 | CASSVGQGHEKLFF | TGTGCCAGCAGCGTAGGACAGGGACATGAAAAACTGTTTTTT
13 | few | TRBJ1-2 | TRBV12-3/TRBV12-4 | TRBD1 | CASSPDRVVGYTF | TGTGCCAGCAGCCCCGACAGGGTGGTTGGCTACACCTTC
13 | - | TRBJ2-7 | TRBV6-1 | - | CASSGGRGYEQYF | TGTGCCAGCAGTGGGGGAAGGGGCTACGAGCAGTACTTC
15 | - | TRBJ1-6 | TRBV2 | - | CASSVEGPYNSPLHF | TGTGCCAGCAGTGTGGAGGGGCCTTATAATTCACCCCTCCACTTT
11 | once | TRBJ1-1 | TRBV29-1 | - | CSGGGATEAFF | TGCAGCGGAGGGGGGGCCACTGAAGCTTTCTTT
17 | - | TRBJ1-4 | TRBV4-1 | - | CASSHLQPDMTNEKLFF | TGCGCCAGCAGCCACCTACAACCTGACATGACTAATGAAAAACTGTTTTTT
12 | - | TRBJ2-1 | TRBV9 | - | CASSGGQNEQFF | TGTGCCAGCAGCGGCGGTCAGAATGAGCAGTTCTTC
14 | - | TRBJ2-7 | TRBV5-4 | TRBD2 | CASSLAGGGYEQYF | TGTGCCAGCAGCTTAGCGGGAGGAGGGTACGAGCAGTACTTC
13 | - | TRBJ2-3 | TRBV7-6 | TRBD2 | CASSPGRADTQYF | TGTGCCAGCAGCCCGGGGAGGGCAGATACGCAGTATTTT
16 | - | TRBJ2-6 | TRBV5-1 | - | CASSPKQGSGANVLTF | TGCGCCAGCAGCCCCAAACAGGGCTCTGGGGCCAACGTCCTGACTTTC
15 | - | TRBJ2-2 | TRBV24-1 | TRBD1 | CAIGQGAPGPGELFF | TGTGCCATAGGACAGGGGGCGCCGGGTCCCGGGGAGCTGTTTTTT
16 | - | TRBJ1-1 | TRBV28 | TRBD1 | CASSRRQGSADTEAFF | TGTGCCAGCAGTCGCCGACAGGGTTCTGCTGACACTGAAGCTTTCTTT
17 | - | TRBJ2-4 | TRBV18 | - | CASSPPSGPRAKNIQYF | TGTGCCAGCTCACCACCGTCGGGTCCAAGGGCCAAAAACATTCAGTACTTC
14 | - | TRBJ1-1 | TRBV4-1 | - | CASSQTGLNTEAFF | TGCGCCAGCAGCCAGACAGGTCTGAACACTGAAGCTTTCTTT
16 | - | TRBJ2-1 | TRBV5-6 | TRBD1 | CASSLADRGVIDEQFF | TGTGCCAGCAGCTTGGCGGACAGGGGAGTAATCGATGAGCAGTTCTTC
16 | - | TRBJ2-1 | TRBV7-2 | TRBD2 | CASSLAIARGGGEQFF | TGTGCCAGCAGCTTAGCGATTGCGCGGGGGGGCGGTGAGCAGTTCTTC
17 | - | TRBJ2-7 | TRBV4-2 | TRBD2 | CASSQDRSAGGHYEQYF | TGTGCCAGCAGCCAAGACCGCTCGGCGGGGGGTCACTACGAGCAGTACTTC
12 | - | TRBJ1-4 | TRBV19 | TRBD1 | CASSKETGGLFF | TGTGCCAGTAGTAAGGAGACAGGGGGACTGTTTTTT
16 | - | TRBJ1-1 | TRBV7-9 | - | CASSLAALGRVGEAFF | TGTGCCAGCAGCTTAGCCGCCTTGGGCAGGGTAGGTGAAGCTTTCTTT
15 | once | TRBJ2-2 | TRBV29-1 | TRBD1 | CSVSGGRGPAGELFF | TGCAGCGTCTCAGGGGGCAGGGGGCCCGCCGGGGAGCTGTTTTTT
15 | once | TRBJ2-1 | TRBV12-5 | - | CASARGGASYNEQFF | TGTGCTAGTGCCCGAGGGGGGGCCTCCTACAATGAGCAGTTCTTC
16 | - | TRBJ1-5 | TRBV5-1 | - | CASSLVPQDSIEPQHF | TGCGCCAGCAGCTTGGTTCCGCAGGACAGTATCGAGCCCCAGCATTTT
15 | - | TRBJ1-1 | TRBV3-1/TRBV3-2 | - | CASSHGTGGWGEAFF | TGTGCCAGCAGCCACGGGACTGGAGGGTGGGGTGAAGCTTTCTTT
14 | - | TRBJ1-2 | TRBV6-5 | TRBD1 | CASRVDRGPRGYTF | TGTGCCAGTAGAGTAGACAGGGGGCCGCGTGGCTACACCTTC
13 | few | TRBJ1-4 | TRBV2 | - | CASGGGLGEKLFF | TGTGCCAGCGGCGGGGGTCTCGGAGAAAAACTGTTTTTT